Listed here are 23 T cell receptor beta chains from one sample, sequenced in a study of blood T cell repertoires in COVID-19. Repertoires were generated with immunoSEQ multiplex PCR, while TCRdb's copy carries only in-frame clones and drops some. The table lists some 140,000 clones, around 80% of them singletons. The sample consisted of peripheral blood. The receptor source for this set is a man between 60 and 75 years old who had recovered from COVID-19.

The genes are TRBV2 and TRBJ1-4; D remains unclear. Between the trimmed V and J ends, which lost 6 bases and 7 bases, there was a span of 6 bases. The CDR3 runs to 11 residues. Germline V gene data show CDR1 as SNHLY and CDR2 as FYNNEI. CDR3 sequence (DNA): TGTGCCAGCAGCCCACTTGAAAAACTGTTTTTT. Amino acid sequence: CASSPLEKLFF.

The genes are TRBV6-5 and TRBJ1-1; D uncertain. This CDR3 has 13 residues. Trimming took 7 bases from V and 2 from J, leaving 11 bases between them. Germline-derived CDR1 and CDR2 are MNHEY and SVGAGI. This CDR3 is CASITPGNTEAFF. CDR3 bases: TGTGCCAGCATCACTCCAGGAAACACTGAAGCTTTCTTT.

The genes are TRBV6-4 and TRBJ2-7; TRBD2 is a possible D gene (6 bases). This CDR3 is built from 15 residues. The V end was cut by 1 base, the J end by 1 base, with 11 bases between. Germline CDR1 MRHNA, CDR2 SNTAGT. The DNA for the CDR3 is TGTGCCAGCAGTGACTATAGCGGCGATTCCTACGAGCAGTACTTC. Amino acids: CASSDYSGDSYEQYF.

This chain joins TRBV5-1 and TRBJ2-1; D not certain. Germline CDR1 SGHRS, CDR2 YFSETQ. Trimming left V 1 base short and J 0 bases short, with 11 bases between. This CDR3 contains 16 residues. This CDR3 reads CASSLMRYPSYNEQFF. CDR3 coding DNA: TGCGCCAGCAGCTTGATGCGGTACCCCTCCTACAATGAGCAGTTCTTC.

The CDR3 loop reads CASSPDRGTEKLFF. Written as DNA, the CDR3 is TGTGCCAGTAGTCCCGACAGGGGGACTGAAAAACTGTTTTTT. V and J are TRBV19 and TRBJ1-4; 9 nucleotides agree with TRBD1. The junction had 5 bases not matched to a gene; V was cut back by 5 bases and J by 7 bases. Germline CDR1 reads LNHDA; CDR2 reads SQIVND (reference sequence). CDR3 size: 14 residues.

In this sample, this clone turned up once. CDR3 sequence: CASSPDRANQPQHF. CDR3 sequence (DNA): TGTGCCAGCAGCCCCGACAGGGCCAATCAGCCCCAGCATTTT. V is TRBV2 and J is TRBJ1-5; 7 bases are shared with TRBD1. J was trimmed by 3 bases and V by 6 bases; bases with no gene match: 5. Germline V gene sequence: CDR1 SNHLY, CDR2 FYNNEI. The CDR3 is 14 amino acids. Full variable domain (missing parts from reference TRBV2 and TRBJ1-5): EPEVTQTPSHQVTQMGQEVILRCVPISNHLYFYWYRQILGQKVEFLVSFYNNEISEKSEIFDDQFSVERPDGSNFTLKIRSTKLEDSAMYFCASSPDRANQPQHFGDGTRLSIL.

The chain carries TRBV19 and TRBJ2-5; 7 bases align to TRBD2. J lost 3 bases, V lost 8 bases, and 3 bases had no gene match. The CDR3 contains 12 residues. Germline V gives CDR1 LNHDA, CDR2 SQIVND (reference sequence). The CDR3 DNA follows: TGTGCCAGTGGGGCGGGGGAAGAGACCCAGTACTTC. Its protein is CASGAGEETQYF.

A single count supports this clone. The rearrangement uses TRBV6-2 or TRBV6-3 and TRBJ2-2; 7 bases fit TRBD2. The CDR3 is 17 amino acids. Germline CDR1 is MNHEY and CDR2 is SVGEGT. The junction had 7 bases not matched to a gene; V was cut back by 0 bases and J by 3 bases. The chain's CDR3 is CASSYSTSRKYTGELFF. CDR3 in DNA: TGTGCCAGCAGTTACTCGACTAGCAGGAAGTACACCGGGGAGCTGTTTTTT.

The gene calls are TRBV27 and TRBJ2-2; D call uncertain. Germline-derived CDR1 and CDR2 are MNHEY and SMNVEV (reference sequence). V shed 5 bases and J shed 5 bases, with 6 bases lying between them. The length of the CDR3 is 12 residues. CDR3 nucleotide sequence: TGTGCCAGCAGTCCCGGGACCGGGGAGCTGTTTTTT. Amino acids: CASSPGTGELFF.

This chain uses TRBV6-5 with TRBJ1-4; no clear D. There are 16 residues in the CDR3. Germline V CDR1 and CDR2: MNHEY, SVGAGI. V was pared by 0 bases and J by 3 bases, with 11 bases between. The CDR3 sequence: CASSYSVATANEKLFF. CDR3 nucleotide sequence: TGTGCCAGCAGTTACTCTGTCGCTACGGCTAATGAAAAACTGTTTTTT.

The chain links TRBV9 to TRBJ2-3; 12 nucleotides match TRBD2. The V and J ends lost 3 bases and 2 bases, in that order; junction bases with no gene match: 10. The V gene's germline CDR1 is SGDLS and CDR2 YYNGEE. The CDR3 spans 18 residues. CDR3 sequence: CASSASLAGGLDTDTQYF. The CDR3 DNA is TGTGCCAGCAGCGCGAGCCTAGCGGGAGGGCTTGACACAGATACGCAGTATTTT.

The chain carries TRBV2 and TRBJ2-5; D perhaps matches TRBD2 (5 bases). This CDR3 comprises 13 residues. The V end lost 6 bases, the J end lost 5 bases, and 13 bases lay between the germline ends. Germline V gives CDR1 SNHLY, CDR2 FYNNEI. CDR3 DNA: TGTGCCAGCAGGCTCGCAAGGGAGGAGACCCAGTACTTC. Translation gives CASRLAREETQYF.

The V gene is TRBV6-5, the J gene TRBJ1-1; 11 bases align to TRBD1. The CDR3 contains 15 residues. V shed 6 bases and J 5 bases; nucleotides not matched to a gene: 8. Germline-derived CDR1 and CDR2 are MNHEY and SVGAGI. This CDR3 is CASSAGQGGRTEAFF. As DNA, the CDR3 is TGTGCCAGCAGCGCGGGACAGGGGGGCCGAACTGAAGCTTTCTTT.

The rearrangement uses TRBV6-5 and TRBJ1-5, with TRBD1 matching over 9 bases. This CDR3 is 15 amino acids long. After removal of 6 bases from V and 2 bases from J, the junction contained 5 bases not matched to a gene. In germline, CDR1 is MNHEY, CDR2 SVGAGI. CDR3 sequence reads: CASRPQGAGNQPQHF. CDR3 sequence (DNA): TGTGCCAGCAGACCACAGGGGGCAGGCAATCAGCCCCAGCATTTT.

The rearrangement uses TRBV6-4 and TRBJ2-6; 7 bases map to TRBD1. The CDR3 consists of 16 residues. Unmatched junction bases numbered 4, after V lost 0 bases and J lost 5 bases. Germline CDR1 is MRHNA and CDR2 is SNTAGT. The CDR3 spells CASSDSTGNWANVLTF. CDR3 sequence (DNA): TGTGCCAGCAGTGACTCGACAGGGAACTGGGCCAACGTCCTGACTTTC.

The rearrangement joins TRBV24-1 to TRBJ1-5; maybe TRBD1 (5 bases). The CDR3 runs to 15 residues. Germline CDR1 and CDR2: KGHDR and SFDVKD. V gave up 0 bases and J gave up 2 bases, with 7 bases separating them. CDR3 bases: TGTGCCACCAGTGATTTGCAGACAGGCAATCAGCCCCAGCATTTT. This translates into CATSDLQTGNQPQHF.

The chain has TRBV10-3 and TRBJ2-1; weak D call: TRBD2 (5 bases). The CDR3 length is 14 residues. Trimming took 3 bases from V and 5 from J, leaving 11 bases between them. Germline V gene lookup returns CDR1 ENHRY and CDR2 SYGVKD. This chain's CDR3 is CAISEFEGNNEQFF. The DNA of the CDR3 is TGTGCCATCAGTGAATTCGAGGGTAACAATGAGCAGTTCTTC.

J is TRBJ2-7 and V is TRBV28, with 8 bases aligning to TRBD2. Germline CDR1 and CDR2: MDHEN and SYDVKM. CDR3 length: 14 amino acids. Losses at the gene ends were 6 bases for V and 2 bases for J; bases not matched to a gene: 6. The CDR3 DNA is TGTGCCAGCAGCTTCGGGAGGGATACCTACGAGCAGTACTTC. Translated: CASSFGRDTYEQYF.

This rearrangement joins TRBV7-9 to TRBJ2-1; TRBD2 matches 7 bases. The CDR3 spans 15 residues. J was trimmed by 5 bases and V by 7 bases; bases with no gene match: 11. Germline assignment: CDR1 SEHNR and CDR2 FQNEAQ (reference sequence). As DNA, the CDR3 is TGTGCCAGCATCCCGTCGGGACTACTCAACAATGAGCAGTTCTTC. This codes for CASIPSGLLNNEQFF.

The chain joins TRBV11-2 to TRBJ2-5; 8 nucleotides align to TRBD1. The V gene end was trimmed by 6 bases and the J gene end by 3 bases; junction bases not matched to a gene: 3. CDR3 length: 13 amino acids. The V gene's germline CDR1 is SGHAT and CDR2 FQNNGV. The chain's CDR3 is CASRTGVEETQYF. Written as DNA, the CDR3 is TGTGCCAGCAGGACAGGGGTGGAAGAGACCCAGTACTTC.

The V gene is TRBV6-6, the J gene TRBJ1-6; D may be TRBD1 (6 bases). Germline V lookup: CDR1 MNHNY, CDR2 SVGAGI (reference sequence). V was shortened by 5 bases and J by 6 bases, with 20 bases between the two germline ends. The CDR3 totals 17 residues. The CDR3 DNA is TGTGCCAGCAGTCCAAGACAGGAGTCCCCAATTAATTCACCCCTCCACTTT. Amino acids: CASSPRQESPINSPLHF.

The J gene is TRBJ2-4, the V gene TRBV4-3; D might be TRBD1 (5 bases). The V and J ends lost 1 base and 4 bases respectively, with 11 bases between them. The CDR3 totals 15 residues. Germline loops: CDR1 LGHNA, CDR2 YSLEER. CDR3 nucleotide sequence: TGCGCCAGCAGCCAAGTAGAAGGGGCGAAAAACATTCAGTACTTC. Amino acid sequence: CASSQVEGAKNIQYF.

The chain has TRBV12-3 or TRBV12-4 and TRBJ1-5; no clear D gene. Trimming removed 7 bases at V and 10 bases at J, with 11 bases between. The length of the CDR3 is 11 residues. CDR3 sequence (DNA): TGTGCCAGCACAAATGAGGGCCCCCAGCATTTT. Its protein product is CASTNEGPQHF.